Presented here are 26 T cell receptor beta chains from one specimen sequenced in a study of tumor T cells in aggressive B-cell lymphoma (dated by TCRdb to the late 2010s). Library creation used the immunoSEQ multiplex PCR assay. The table comes from immuneACCESS by way of TCRdb, which keeps in-frame sequences with V and J called. Part of the clones is missing from these tables; in studies checked, under half for an unresolved V gene and the rest for unknown reasons. Recorded for this sample are approximately 9,900 clones; 85% of them occurred a single time. The ten largest clones take up around 4.5% of the sample. Sequencing input: tumor tissue. The source of these receptors is an adult with diffuse large B cell lymphoma.

The chain has TRBV28 and TRBJ2-7; 10 positions match TRBD2. Germline CDR1 and CDR2: MDHEN and SYDVKM. V was pared by 6 bases and J by 2 bases, with 7 bases of the junction left unmatched. The CDR3 is made up of 15 amino acids. CDR3 residues: CASSNPGTSAYEQYF. The CDR3 coding sequence is TGTGCCAGCAGCAACCCAGGGACTAGCGCCTACGAGCAGTACTTC.

This chain uses TRBV19 with TRBJ1-6; TRBD1 might be the D (6 bases). Trimming took off 7 bases at V and 9 bases at J, with 13 bases between the two ends. Looked up from germline, CDR1 is LNHDA and CDR2 is SQIVND (reference sequence). The CDR3 sequence is 13 residues long. CDR3 DNA sequence: TGTGCCAGTAAGGGGACAAGGATTTCACCCCTCCACTTT. It codes for CASKGTRISPLHF.

J is TRBJ2-5 and V is TRBV10-3; TRBD2 is a possible D gene (5 bases). The V gene lost 5 bases and the J gene lost 9 bases, with 16 bases spanning the gap. The CDR3 has 13 residues. Germline-derived CDR1 and CDR2 are ENHRY and SYGVKD. CDR3 amino acids: CAISSDGSGAQYF. The CDR3 DNA reads as TGTGCCATCAGTTCCGACGGGTCCGGGGCCCAGTACTTC.

The chain links TRBV10-3 to TRBJ1-5; 8 bases line up with TRBD1. The CDR3 runs to 15 residues. V dropped 2 bases and J dropped 2; count of bases not matched to a gene: 2. CDR1 and CDR2 (germline): ENHRY, SYGVKD. The chain's CDR3 is CAISEGQGGNQPQHF. The CDR3 DNA reads as TGTGCCATCAGTGAGGGACAGGGTGGCAATCAGCCCCAGCATTTT.

This chain links TRBV18 with TRBJ2-6; D gene uncertain. There are 16 residues in the CDR3. The germline gives CDR1 KGHSH, CDR2 LQKENI. V was pared by 2 bases and J by 5 bases, with 13 bases between. CDR3 nucleotides: TGTGCCAGCTCACCAGACACCGGATTGTGGGCCAACGTCCTGACTTTC. Translation: CASSPDTGLWANVLTF. The entire variable domain, with the rest obtained from reference TRBV18 and TRBJ2-6, is as follows: NAGVMQNPRHLVRRRGQEARLRCSPMKGHSHVYWYRQLPEEGLKFMVYLQKENIIDESGMPKERFSAEFPKEGPSILRIQQVVRGDSAAYFCASSPDTGLWANVLTFGAGSRLTVL.

This clone showed up just a few times. The chain is built from TRBV7-2 and TRBJ2-2, with unresolved D. The V end lost 2 bases, the J end lost 6 bases, and 13 bases lay between the germline ends. Germline CDR1 and CDR2: SGHTA and FQGNSA. CDR3 length: 15 residues. The CDR3 region is CASSLRVGKPGELFF. The CDR3 region has the DNA TGTGCCAGCAGCTTACGGGTTGGTAAACCCGGGGAGCTGTTTTTT.

This chain joins TRBV11-3 and TRBJ1-5, with 9 bases identical to TRBD1. J gave up 2 bases and V 8 bases, and 16 bases lay outside the gene matches. Germline V gene sequence: CDR1 SGHNT, CDR2 YENEEA. The CDR3 loop spans 18 amino acids. The CDR3 loop is CASGDRDREGRGNQPQHF. CDR3 in DNA: TGTGCCAGCGGGGACCGGGACAGGGAGGGTCGGGGCAATCAGCCCCAGCATTTT.

The V and J genes are TRBV6-5 and TRBJ2-1; 9 positions agree with TRBD2. J gave up 7 bases and V 2 bases, and 6 bases lay outside the gene matches. In germline, CDR1 is MNHEY, CDR2 SVGAGI. The CDR3 totals 15 residues. The CDR3 DNA follows: TGTGCCAGCAGTTACGGCGGGAGGGCCGTGAATGAGCAGTTCTTC. Amino acid sequence: CASSYGGRAVNEQFF.

The chain joins TRBV10-3 to TRBJ1-4; 7 bases fit TRBD1. This CDR3 is 15 amino acids long. Germline CDR1 reads ENHRY; CDR2 reads SYGVKD. The ends lost 2 bases at V and 5 bases at J; junction bases unmatched: 5. CDR3 sequence (DNA): TGTGCCATCAGTGAGGGGACAGCCAGAAATGAAAAACTGTTTTTT. It yields the protein CAISEGTARNEKLFF.

The chain has TRBV5-4 and TRBJ2-1, with TRBD2 matching over 14 bases. Germline V gene lookup returns CDR1 SGHNT and CDR2 YYREEE (reference sequence). This CDR3 contains 17 residues. Trimming took 1 base from V and 5 from J; bases not matched to a gene: 5. In DNA, the CDR3 is TGTGCCAGCAGCTTGAGGAGACTAGCGGGAGGGCACAATGAGCAGTTCTTC. Translation: CASSLRRLAGGHNEQFF.

CDR3 sequence reads: CASEFRGGFSNQPQHF. The CDR3 nucleotides read TGTGCCAGCGAGTTTAGGGGGGGATTTAGCAATCAGCCCCAGCATTTT. J is TRBJ1-5 and V is TRBV28, with D possibly matching TRBD1 (6 bases). Trimming left V 8 bases short and J 0 bases short, with 17 bases between. Looked up from germline, CDR1 is MDHEN and CDR2 is SYDVKM. CDR3 size: 16 residues.

Here the CDR3 reads CASTPGLAGAVTQYF. CDR3 sequence (DNA): TGTGCCAGCACTCCGGGACTAGCGGGAGCGGTGACGCAGTATTTT. The genes are TRBV27 and TRBJ2-3, with 14 bases fitting TRBD2. There are 15 residues in the CDR3. V lost 7 bases and J lost 9; bases outside the gene matches: 9. CDR1 and CDR2 from the germline V gene are MNHEY and SMNVEV (reference sequence).

This clone was counted a single time. CDR3 sequence: CASSDSSFGETQYF. In DNA, the CDR3 is TGTGCCAGCAGTGACAGTTCTTTTGGGGAGACCCAGTACTTC. The chain joins TRBV7-3 to TRBJ2-5, with D possibly being TRBD1 (5 bases). Trimming took off 6 bases at V and 5 bases at J, with 16 bases between the two ends. The germline V gene has CDR1 SGHTA and CDR2 FQGTGA. The CDR3 consists of 14 residues.

The chain recombines TRBV2 with TRBJ2-2, with D unclear. V was clipped by 7 bases and J by 1 base, with 13 bases between them. Germline CDR1 reads SNHLY; CDR2 reads FYNNEI. The CDR3 has 15 amino acids. CDR3 nucleotide sequence: TGTGCCAGCACGACCGGAAGACTGAACACCGGGGAGCTGTTTTTT. The encoded protein is CASTTGRLNTGELFF.

This clone was observed a handful of times. The CDR3 DNA is TGCGCCAGCAGCCAAGATTTTCGGGGAGGCACAGATACGCAGTATTTT. Translated, it gives CASSQDFRGGTDTQYF. The rearrangement uses TRBV4-3 and TRBJ2-3; D possibly corresponds to TRBD2 (5 bases). Germline-derived CDR1 and CDR2 are LGHNA and YSLEER. The CDR3 loop spans 16 amino acids. Trimming stripped 0 bases from V and 1 base from J, with 11 bases between.

V is TRBV7-8 and J is TRBJ1-2; tentative D call: TRBD1 (6 bases). This CDR3 is built from 14 residues. V lost 0 bases, J lost 4 bases, and 9 bases lay in between. Germline V lookup: CDR1 SGHVS, CDR2 FQNEAQ. Here the CDR3 DNA reads TGTGCCAGCAGCTTAGCCGGACAGTCCTATGGCTACACCTTC. Residues: CASSLAGQSYGYTF.

The gene calls are TRBV30 and TRBJ2-7, with 13 bases aligning to TRBD2. The V segment lost 2 bases and the J segment 11 bases; nucleotides outside the gene matches: 15. Germline V gene data show CDR1 as GTSNPN and CDR2 as SVGIG (reference sequence). The CDR3 covers 16 residues. The CDR3 DNA reads as TGTGCCTGGAGTCTGGGGTATAGCGGGACTAGCGGGACCAAGTACTTC. Its translation is CAWSLGYSGTSGTKYF.

V is TRBV6-6 and J is TRBJ2-7; weak D call: TRBD1 (7 bases). V gave up 6 bases and J gave up 6 bases, with 9 bases separating them. The CDR3 loop spans 11 amino acids. The germline CDR1 and CDR2 sequences are MNHNY and SVGAGI (reference sequence). The CDR3 region is CASSQGGEQYF. As DNA, the CDR3 is TGTGCCAGCAGCCAGGGGGGCGAGCAGTACTTC.

This clone is large within its sample. J is TRBJ1-5 and V is TRBV30; D might be TRBD1 (5 bases). Germline CDR1 and CDR2: GTSNPN and SVGIG (reference sequence). V was clipped by 4 bases and J by 9 bases, with 13 bases between them. CDR3 length equals 12 residues. CDR3 protein: CAWMGPSGPQHF. In DNA, the CDR3 is TGTGCCTGGATGGGGCCGTCGGGGCCCCAGCATTTT.

In DNA form, the CDR3 reads TGTGCCAGCAGCCCAGGGGGCGTGGGAGAGACCCAGTACTTC. This gives the protein CASSPGGVGETQYF. V gene TRBV7-7 combines with J gene TRBJ2-5; 8 bases align to TRBD1. V gave up 5 bases and J gave up 4 bases; unmatched junction bases: 6. CDR1 and CDR2 from the germline V gene are SSHAT and FNYEAQ (reference sequence). The CDR3 contains 14 residues.

The chain employs TRBV18 and TRBJ2-5; 7 bases are shared with TRBD1. Looked up from germline, CDR1 is KGHSH and CDR2 is LQKENI. This CDR3 region has 18 residues. V lost 0 bases and J lost 4; bases outside the gene matches: 14. The chain's CDR3 is CASSPPGAPARGLETQYF. The CDR3, as DNA: TGTGCCAGCTCACCACCAGGCGCCCCGGCGAGGGGGCTAGAGACCCAGTACTTC.

V is TRBV28 and J is TRBJ1-6; D not resolved. Germline CDR1 reads MDHEN; CDR2 reads SYDVKM. There are 17 residues in the CDR3. The ends were cut back, 3 bases at V and 7 bases at J, with 19 bases in the middle. Here the CDR3 reads CASSFNGNPAANSPLHF. The DNA for the CDR3 is TGTGCCAGCAGTTTTAACGGGAACCCAGCGGCGAATTCACCCCTCCACTTT.

The chain employs TRBV4-2 and TRBJ2-1, with D unresolved. Trimming removed 0 bases at V and 7 bases at J, with 7 bases between. CDR3 length equals 13 residues. The germline V gene encodes CDR1 LGHNA and CDR2 YNFKEQ. The CDR3 DNA follows: TGTGCCAGCAGCCAAGATACCGGTAATGAGCAGTTCTTC. It is translated as CASSQDTGNEQFF.

This chain uses TRBV14 with TRBJ2-2; D gene ambiguous. Looked up from germline, CDR1 is SGHDN and CDR2 is FVKESK. V lost 4 bases to trimming and J lost 7 bases, with 7 bases between them. CDR3 length: 12 residues. As DNA, the CDR3 is TGTGCCAGCAGCCCTAACGTCGGGGAGCTGTTTTTT. Protein: CASSPNVGELFF.

The chain couples TRBV9 to TRBJ1-5; the D is unclear. The CDR3 contains 13 residues. Germline V gene lookup returns CDR1 SGDLS and CDR2 YYNGEE. The V end lost 3 bases, the J end lost 6 bases, and 10 bases lay between the germline ends. The CDR3 loop is CASSAALGQPQHF. The CDR3 DNA sequence: TGTGCCAGCAGCGCAGCGCTGGGTCAGCCCCAGCATTTT. The full variable domain, with the rest looked up from reference TRBV9 and TRBJ1-5, is DSGVTQTPKHLITATGQRVTLRCSPRSGDLSVYWYQQSLDQGLQFLIQYYNGEERAKGNILERFSAQQFPDLHSELNLSSLELGDSALYFCASSAALGQPQHFGDGTRLSIL.

In this sample, this clone turned up a few times. The genes are TRBV19 and TRBJ2-3, with TRBD2 identical over 7 bases. CDR1 is LNHDA and CDR2 is SQIVND in the germline V gene (reference sequence). This CDR3 comprises 15 residues. Trimming removed 3 bases from V and 1 base from J; junction bases left unmatched: 4. The CDR3 sequence is CASSIWEGRTDTQYF. The CDR3 DNA follows: TGTGCCAGTAGTATTTGGGAGGGTCGCACAGATACGCAGTATTTT.